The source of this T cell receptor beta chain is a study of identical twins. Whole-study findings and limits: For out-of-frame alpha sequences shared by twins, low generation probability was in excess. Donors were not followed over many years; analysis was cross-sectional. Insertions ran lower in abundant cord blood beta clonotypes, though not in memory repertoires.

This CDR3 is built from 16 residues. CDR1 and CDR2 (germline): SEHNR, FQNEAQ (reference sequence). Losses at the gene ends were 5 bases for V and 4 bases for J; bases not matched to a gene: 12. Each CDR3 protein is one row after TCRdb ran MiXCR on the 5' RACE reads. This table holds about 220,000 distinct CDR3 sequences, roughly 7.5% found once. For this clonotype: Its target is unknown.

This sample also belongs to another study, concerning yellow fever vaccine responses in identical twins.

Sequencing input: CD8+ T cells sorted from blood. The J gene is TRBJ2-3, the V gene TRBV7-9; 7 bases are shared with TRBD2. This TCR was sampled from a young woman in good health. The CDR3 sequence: CASSPAFGAGADTQYF. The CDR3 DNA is TGTGCCAGCAGCCCCGCATTCGGGGCGGGAGCAGATACGCAGTATTTT.